Listed here are 23 T cell receptor beta chains from one sample, sequenced in a study of blood T cell repertoires in COVID-19. The table came from immunoSEQ multiplex PCR; TCRdb's copy has only in-frame clones and leaves some out. The sample records tens of thousands of clones, around four fifths being singletons. The sequenced sample was peripheral blood. These receptors came from a human donor in a cohort sampled during active COVID-19.

CDR3 region: CASSLEGREQYF. CDR3 sequence (DNA): TGCGCCAGCAGCTTGGAGGGGCGCGAGCAGTACTTC. The V call is TRBV5-1, the J call TRBJ2-7; D may be TRBD1 (5 bases). The CDR3 contains 12 residues. Germline V gene sequence: CDR1 SGHRS, CDR2 YFSETQ. Between the trimmed V and J ends, which lost 0 bases and 6 bases, there was a span of 7 bases.

In its sample, this clone was seen a few times. The J gene is TRBJ1-3, the V gene TRBV7-9, with no clear D. Germline loops: CDR1 SEHNR, CDR2 FQNEAQ (reference sequence). The CDR3 is 15 amino acids. Trimming cost V 5 bases and J 2 bases, with 13 bases left between them. The CDR3 spells CASSPPGRAGNTIYF. In DNA form, the CDR3 reads TGTGCCAGCAGCCCGCCCGGGAGGGCTGGAAACACCATATATTTT.

V and J are TRBV5-1 and TRBJ2-7, with 7 nucleotides matching TRBD1. The V segment lost 6 bases and the J segment 10 bases; nucleotides outside the gene matches: 10. CDR1 is SGHRS, CDR2 YFSETQ, per germline. The CDR3 contains 12 residues. CDR3 in DNA: TGCGCCAGCACCGGTGCAGGGGGAGACCAGTACTTC. Translation gives CASTGAGGDQYF.

The V and J genes are TRBV13 and TRBJ1-4; D is unresolved. Germline loops: CDR1 PRHDT, CDR2 FYEKMQ (reference sequence). The V gene lost 3 bases and the J gene lost 8 bases, with 10 bases spanning the gap. CDR3 size: 13 residues. CDR3 region: CASSLGRGEKLFF. DNA of the CDR3: TGTGCCAGCAGCTTGGGGAGAGGAGAAAAACTGTTTTTT.

This sequence joins TRBV5-4 and TRBJ2-7; 9 nucleotides align to TRBD1. The ends lost 2 bases at V and 9 bases at J; junction bases unmatched: 15. The germline gives CDR1 SGHNT, CDR2 YYREEE (reference sequence). This CDR3 contains 16 residues. CDR3 sequence: CASSFSPRQGVQGQYF. In DNA, the CDR3 is TGTGCCAGCAGCTTTTCACCCAGACAGGGGGTCCAGGGGCAGTACTTC.

V and J are TRBV5-1 and TRBJ2-2, with D tentatively TRBD1 (5 bases). The CDR3 length is 15 residues. Trimming stripped 1 base from V and 5 bases from J, with 12 bases between. Looked up from germline, CDR1 is SGHRS and CDR2 is YFSETQ. The chain's CDR3 is CASSLSAGQTGELFF. The DNA for the CDR3 is TGCGCCAGCAGCTTGTCGGCAGGGCAAACCGGGGAGCTGTTTTTT.

The chain links TRBV5-1 to TRBJ1-1; 8 positions agree with TRBD1. Looked up from germline, CDR1 is SGHRS and CDR2 is YFSETQ. The ends lost 4 bases at V and 2 bases at J; junction bases unmatched: 7. The CDR3 is 15 residues long. The CDR3 protein is CASSNRTGSNTEAFF. The CDR3 DNA reads as TGCGCCAGCAGCAATCGGACAGGGAGTAACACTGAAGCTTTCTTT.

This clone came up a few times. Here the CDR3 reads CAWSVRSTGPYEQYF. CDR3 in DNA: TGTGCCTGGAGTGTACGGTCGACAGGGCCCTACGAGCAGTACTTC. The V call is TRBV30, the J call TRBJ2-7; TRBD1 aligns across 7 bases. V lost 0 bases to trimming and J lost 2 bases; unmatched junction nucleotides: 7. The CDR3 extends over 15 amino acids. Germline values: CDR1 GTSNPN, CDR2 SVGIG (reference sequence).

CDR3 protein: CASSPLGTGGEAFF. The CDR3, as DNA: TGTGCCAGCTCACCACTCGGGACAGGGGGTGAAGCTTTCTTT. V is TRBV18 and J is TRBJ1-1, with TRBD1 matching 11 bases. CDR3 length equals 14 residues. The junction had 2 bases not matched to a gene; V was cut back by 1 base and J by 7 bases. CDR1 KGHSH and CDR2 LQKENI come from the germline V gene. The full variable domain, its missing parts supplied by reference TRBV18 and TRBJ1-1, is NAGVMQNPRHLVRRRGQEARLRCSPMKGHSHVYWYRQLPEEGLKFMVYLQKENIIDESGMPKERFSAEFPKEGPSILRIQQVVRGDSAAYFCASSPLGTGGEAFFGQGTRLTVV.

V is TRBV11-2 and J is TRBJ2-7; 10 bases agree with TRBD1. From germline, CDR1 is SGHAT and CDR2 FQNNGV. This CDR3 has 14 residues. J lost 5 bases, V lost 1 base, and 2 bases had no gene match. The CDR3 protein is CASSLVGTGDEQYF. The CDR3 bases are TGTGCCAGCAGCTTAGTAGGGACAGGGGACGAGCAGTACTTC.

This clone has more than one count but fewer than ten. This sequence joins TRBV5-1 and TRBJ2-6; 10 bases are a match to TRBD1. This CDR3 has 16 amino acids. Germline CDR1 and CDR2: SGHRS and YFSETQ. Germline trimming cut 1 base from V and 7 bases from J; bases unmatched to any gene: 5. CDR3 in DNA: TGCGCCAGCAGCTTGTCGACAGGGGGCAGAGCCAACGTCCTGACTTTC. Translation: CASSLSTGGRANVLTF.

V is TRBV30 and J is TRBJ2-7; D not certain. The V end was cut by 4 bases, the J end by 1 base, with 8 bases between. The CDR3 is 12 amino acids. The germline V gene has CDR1 GTSNPN and CDR2 SVGIG (reference sequence). CDR3 nucleotides: TGTGCCTGGATCGACAAATCCTACGAGCAGTACTTC. Its translation is CAWIDKSYEQYF.

The chain couples TRBV3-1 (or the pseudogene TRBV3-2) to TRBJ2-7, with 10 bases identical to TRBD2. The CDR3 loop spans 15 amino acids. J was trimmed by 6 bases and V by 2 bases; bases with no gene match: 7. The germline V gene has CDR1 LGHDT and CDR2 YNNKEL (reference sequence). CDR3 amino acids: CASSQLSGLAIEQYF. CDR3 nucleotides: TGTGCCAGCAGCCAATTGTCGGGACTAGCGATCGAGCAGTACTTC.

The V and J genes are TRBV30 and TRBJ2-7; D unresolved. The CDR3 totals 11 residues. V was trimmed by 2 bases and J by 2 bases, leaving 4 bases between them. Germline V gives CDR1 GTSNPN, CDR2 SVGIG (reference sequence). CDR3 nucleotide sequence: TGTGCCTGGAGTTCGGCCTACGAGCAGTACTTC. This sequence encodes CAWSSAYEQYF.

This chain's CDR3 is CASSPGLAVQETQYF. Written as DNA, the CDR3 is TGTGCCAGCAGCCCGGGACTAGCGGTACAAGAGACCCAGTACTTC. The V gene is TRBV2, the J gene TRBJ2-5, with 11 bases fitting TRBD2. The CDR3 contains 15 residues. Germline V gene sequence: CDR1 SNHLY, CDR2 FYNNEI. V lost 6 bases to trimming and J lost 2 bases; unmatched junction nucleotides: 5.

The J gene is TRBJ1-2, the V gene TRBV29-1, with 7 bases fitting TRBD1. With V trimmed by 4 bases and J by 8 bases, 10 bases remained unmatched. CDR3 length equals 13 residues. Germline loops: CDR1 SQVTM, CDR2 ANQGSEA. The CDR3 loop reads CSVAYDRVEGYTF. CDR3 nucleotide sequence: TGCAGCGTTGCATACGACAGGGTGGAAGGCTACACCTTC. The full variable domain, completed using reference TRBV29-1 and TRBJ1-2, is SAVISQKPSRDICQRGTSLTIQCQVDSQVTMMFWYRQQPGQSLTLIATANQGSEATYESGFVIDKFPISRPNLTFSTLTVSNMSPEDSSIYLCSVAYDRVEGYTFGSGTRLTVV.

The chain combines TRBV10-3 with TRBJ1-1; D may be TRBD1 (5 bases). This CDR3 spans 13 amino acids. CDR1 is ENHRY, CDR2 SYGVKD, per germline. The V gene lost 6 bases and the J gene lost 4 bases, with 12 bases spanning the gap. The DNA for the CDR3 is TGTGCCATCAGGGGGGGACTGGGCACTGAAGCTTTCTTT. Its translation is CAIRGGLGTEAFF.

J is TRBJ2-7 and V is TRBV9; 9 positions match TRBD1. This CDR3 region has 14 residues. The germline V gene encodes CDR1 SGDLS and CDR2 YYNGEE. With V trimmed by 2 bases and J by 0 bases, 0 bases remained unmatched. The CDR3 is CASSVTGGSYEQYF. CDR3 sequence (DNA): TGTGCCAGCAGCGTGACAGGGGGCTCCTACGAGCAGTACTTC.

The rearrangement links TRBV9 to TRBJ2-7; D ambiguous. CDR1 SGDLS and CDR2 YYNGEE come from the germline V gene. V was cut by 3 bases and J by 4 bases, with 14 bases left in between. The CDR3 length is 14 residues. This CDR3 is CASSGSAAGYEQYF. The CDR3 nucleotides read TGTGCCAGCAGCGGGTCGGCTGCCGGGTACGAGCAGTACTTC.

This clone was seen just once. This rearrangement joins TRBV27 to TRBJ1-5, with D possibly matching TRBD1 (5 bases). Germline-derived CDR1 and CDR2 are MNHEY and SMNVEV (reference sequence). The CDR3 length is 15 residues. V gave up 3 bases and J gave up 5 bases, with 14 bases separating them. CDR3 sequence reads: CASSLSPGWDQPQHF. DNA of the CDR3: TGTGCCAGCAGTTTGTCTCCAGGGTGGGATCAGCCCCAGCATTTT.

V usage is TRBV11-2 and J usage is TRBJ1-1, with a tentative D call TRBD1 (5 bases). The CDR3 runs to 13 residues. Germline CDR1 and CDR2: SGHAT and FQNNGV. The V gene lost 0 bases and the J gene lost 5 bases, with 7 bases spanning the gap. The DNA for the CDR3 is TGTGCCAGCAGCTTAGAAAGGGGTACTGAAGCTTTCTTT. Amino acid sequence: CASSLERGTEAFF.

The gene calls are TRBV18 and TRBJ2-7, with a tentative D call TRBD1 (5 bases). Trimming took off 1 base at V and 3 bases at J, with 7 bases between the two ends. The CDR3 is made up of 13 amino acids. Germline V gene data show CDR1 as KGHSH and CDR2 as LQKENI. The CDR3 DNA reads TGTGCCAGCTCACCACTGCAGGGCTACGAGCAGTACTTC. This codes for CASSPLQGYEQYF.

The J gene is TRBJ1-1, the V gene TRBV28; possibly TRBD1 for D (6 bases). Deletions cut 7 bases from V and 5 bases from J, with 17 bases between. The CDR3 consists of 14 residues. Germline values: CDR1 MDHEN, CDR2 SYDVKM. The CDR3 sequence: CASTGGGLYTEAFF. CDR3 coding DNA: TGTGCCAGCACTGGCGGGGGGCTGTATACTGAAGCTTTCTTT. The full variable domain, in which reference TRBV28 and TRBJ1-1 provide the parts outside the CDR3, is DVKVTQSSRYLVKRTGEKVFLECVQDMDHENMFWYRQDPGLGLRLIYFSYDVKMKEKGDIPEGYSVSREKKERFSLILESASTNQTSMYLCASTGGGLYTEAFFGQGTRLTVV.